This T cell receptor beta chain is drawn from a study of shared clonotypes between healthy human individuals. The study enrolled healthy HIV-negative adults without recent acute infections or vaccinations as donors. Losses at the gene ends were 7 bases for V and 7 bases for J; bases not matched to a gene: 5. Germline CDR1 SGHTA, CDR2 FQGNSA. This CDR3 is 15 amino acids long. It was across several immunoSEQ plates that each subset's genomic DNA was evenly split. This table comes from immunoSEQ multiplex PCR, and its TCRdb copy is limited to in-frame clones, with some not included. The sample yields about 2.3 million clones, over 90% seen once. Study results and limitations: Naive subsets typically showed greater estimated richness than memory subsets. It was the few donors that limited the genetic and exposure-history diversity represented.

Regarding this clone: The antigen is unknown.

The chain couples TRBV7-2 to TRBJ2-2, with 14 bases aligning to TRBD2. Sequencing was performed on naive CD4+ T cells from PBMCs. Subset of the sample: CD45RA+ positively selected. The sequence was collected from a man between 18 and 29 years old in good health. Some clones in this sample may be carry-over from other donors' samples. The CDR3 DNA reads TGTGCCAGCACCAGGACTAGCGGGAGGATCGGGGAGCTGTTTTTT. Translated, it gives CASTRTSGRIGELFF.